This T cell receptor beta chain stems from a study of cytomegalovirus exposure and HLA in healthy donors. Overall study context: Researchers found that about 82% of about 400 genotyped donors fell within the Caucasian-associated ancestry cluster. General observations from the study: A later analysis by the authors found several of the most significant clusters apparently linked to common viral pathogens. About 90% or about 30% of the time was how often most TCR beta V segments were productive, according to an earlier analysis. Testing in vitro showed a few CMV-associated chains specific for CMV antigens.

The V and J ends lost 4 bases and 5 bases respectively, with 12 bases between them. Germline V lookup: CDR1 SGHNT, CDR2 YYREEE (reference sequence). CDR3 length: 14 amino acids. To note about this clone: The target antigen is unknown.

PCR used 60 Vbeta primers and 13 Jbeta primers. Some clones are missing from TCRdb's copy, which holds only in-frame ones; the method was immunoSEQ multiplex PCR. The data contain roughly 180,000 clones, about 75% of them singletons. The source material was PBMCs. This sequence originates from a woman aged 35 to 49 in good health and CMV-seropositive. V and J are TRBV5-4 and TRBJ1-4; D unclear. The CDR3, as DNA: TGTGCCAGCAGCCCCCGCGGTTCGAATGAAAAACTGTTTTTT. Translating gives CASSPRGSNEKLFF.